This T cell receptor beta chain appears in the sequencing data of a study of T-cell memory formation after mild COVID-19. This CDR3 has 13 amino acids. Trimming left V 0 bases short and J 9 bases short, with 9 bases between. CDR1 is LGHNA and CDR2 is YNFKEQ in the germline V gene. In its sample, this clonotype was seen a few times. Amplification by 5'RACE using constant-segment primers produced TCR alpha and TCR beta cDNA libraries that carried sample barcodes and UMIs. TCRdb passed the 5' RACE reads through MiXCR, listing each CDR3 protein once. The sample lists hundreds of thousands of distinct CDR3 sequences, about 16% seen once, with around 22% in the top ten.

The sequenced sample consisted of PBMCs or a T cell subset sorted from them (not recorded which). The origin of this receptor is a man between 18 and 29 years old who had mild COVID-19 (a few samples of this study predate the infection). Cell type and time point are not known. The chain joins TRBV4-2 to TRBJ2-1; D is tentatively TRBD1 or TRBD2 (5 bases each). CDR3 DNA: TGTGCCAGCAGCCAAGATGTTGGGGGTGAGCAGTTCTTC. Translating it yields CASSQDVGGEQFF.